These T cell receptor beta chains were read from a single sample in a study of Graves' ophthalmopathy and Graves' hyperthyroidism. TCRdb re-derived calls from the multiplex PCR reads in MiXCR, one entry per CDR3 protein. The table includes 400,000 or so distinct CDR3 sequences, roughly 14% detected once. Specimen: peripheral blood. All receptors derive from a young woman with stable Graves' hyperthyroidism. Each CDR3 is given with its conserved first and last residue. The order of the fields is J gene, V gene, clone size, CDR3 protein. Not every row has a clone size; where given, it reads once, few, many or a size class.

j_gene: TRBJ2-7; v_gene: TRBV12-3/TRBV12-4; abundance: NA; CDR3aa: CASTYRRSYEQYF
j_gene: TRBJ2-7; v_gene: TRBV2; abundance: many; CDR3aa: CASTSGLSSYEQYF
j_gene: TRBJ2-7; v_gene: TRBV28; abundance: NA; CDR3aa: CASSPLWGGYEQYF
j_gene: TRBJ2-7; v_gene: TRBV20-1; abundance: many; CDR3aa: CSVRSSGEQYF
j_gene: TRBJ2-5; v_gene: TRBV6-2/TRBV6-3; abundance: many; CDR3aa: CASNPLGTSGYQETQYF
j_gene: TRBJ1-1; v_gene: TRBV12-3/TRBV12-4; abundance: many; CDR3aa: CASSLAPRGTEAFF
j_gene: TRBJ1-1; v_gene: TRBV12-5; abundance: many; CDR3aa: CASGAYQGERAFF
j_gene: TRBJ2-5; v_gene: TRBV6-2/TRBV6-3; abundance: NA; CDR3aa: CASSLWLDREQETQYF
j_gene: TRBJ2-7; v_gene: TRBV11-2; abundance: few; CDR3aa: CASSISWDRAYEQYF
j_gene: TRBJ2-5; v_gene: TRBV7-3; abundance: NA; CDR3aa: CASSPTGPGETQYF
j_gene: TRBJ1-5; v_gene: TRBV18; abundance: few; CDR3aa: CASSPGVGQPQHF
j_gene: TRBJ1-2; v_gene: TRBV6-5; abundance: many; CDR3aa: CASSYNLISDHNYGYTF
j_gene: TRBJ1-2; v_gene: TRBV5-1; abundance: many; CDR3aa: CASSLGGLYTTNYGYTF
j_gene: TRBJ1-5; v_gene: TRBV6-5; abundance: many; CDR3aa: CASSYSNREGQPQHF
j_gene: TRBJ2-7; v_gene: TRBV15; abundance: many; CDR3aa: CATSEAGQLPYEQYF
j_gene: TRBJ2-5; v_gene: TRBV4-2; abundance: many; CDR3aa: CASSPLEAETQYF